The 11 T cell receptor beta chains below were found in one sample sequenced in a study of cytomegalovirus exposure and HLA in healthy donors (dated by TCRdb to about 2017). To prepare the library, the immunoSEQ multiplex PCR assay was applied. For the multiplex PCR, a mixture combining 60 forward primers for TCR Vbeta segments and 13 reverse primers for TCR Jbeta segments was used. Here the immuneACCESS table is served through TCRdb, limited to in-frame sequences with V and J called. Missing clones are a known gap in these copies; in checked studies unresolved V genes cover under half, and the rest lacks a known reason. For this sample there are about 67,000 clones; about 70% appear just once. Roughly 2.1% of the sample lies in the top ten. Sequencing was done on a sample of PBMCs. Receptors were obtained from a woman aged 25 to 39 in good health and CMV-seronegative.

This CDR3 is CASTPRGQGSVLFF. DNA of the CDR3: TGTGCCAGCACCCCCCGGGGACAGGGCTCAGTTCTGTTTTTT. The chain recombines TRBV2 with TRBJ1-4; TRBD1 matches 9 bases. The V gene end was trimmed by 7 bases and the J gene end by 14 bases; junction bases not matched to a gene: 14. The germline gives CDR1 SNHLY, CDR2 FYNNEI. This CDR3 is 14 amino acids long.

This chain uses TRBV5-4 with TRBJ2-1; D may be TRBD1 (5 bases). V was pared by 4 bases and J by 7 bases, with 12 bases between. CDR1 SGHNT and CDR2 YYREEE come from the germline V gene (reference sequence). The CDR3 is made up of 13 amino acids. CDR3 loop: CASSPSRENEQFF. The DNA of the CDR3 is TGTGCCAGCAGCCCTTCCAGGGAAAATGAGCAGTTCTTC.

This clone was counted a few times. The rearrangement links TRBV2 to TRBJ1-5, with TRBD1 matching over 7 bases. Germline lookup yields CDR1 SNHLY and CDR2 FYNNEI. J lost 7 bases, V lost 3 bases, and 9 bases had no gene match. The CDR3 length is 15 residues. CDR3 DNA sequence: TGTGCCAGCAGTGATTTACGACAGGGCGAACAGCCCCAGCATTTT. Its translation is CASSDLRQGEQPQHF.

The chain carries TRBV11-3 and TRBJ1-1; maybe TRBD1 (5 bases). V was pared by 5 bases and J by 1 base, with 17 bases between. The CDR3 sequence is 16 residues long. Looked up from germline, CDR1 is SGHNT and CDR2 is YENEEA. The CDR3 loop reads CASSEFGGLENTEAFF. The DNA for the CDR3 is TGTGCCAGCAGCGAATTCGGGGGTCTGGAGAACACTGAAGCTTTCTTT.

The genes are TRBV5-4 and TRBJ2-4, with TRBD1 identical over 9 bases. Germline CDR1 reads SGHNT; CDR2 reads YYREEE (reference sequence). There are 15 residues in the CDR3. The junction had 2 bases not matched to a gene; V was cut back by 4 bases and J by 0 bases. CDR3 bases: TGTGCCAGCAGCCACAGGGGGCTAGCCAAAAACATTCAGTACTTC. This translates into CASSHRGLAKNIQYF.

Comment on this clone: Sequence at one end of the junction differs from germline and may be a read error. The CDR3 DNA is TGTGCCAGCAGCTTGGAAAAGCGGGGGTTAGAGGCCCAGTACTTC. This gives the protein CASSLEKRGLEAQYF. V is TRBV5-4 and J is TRBJ2-5; TRBD2 matches 8 bases. The CDR3 consists of 15 residues. CDR1 and CDR2 (germline): SGHNT, YYREEE (reference sequence).

The J gene is TRBJ2-3, the V gene TRBV27, with 9 bases that match TRBD2. Germline-derived CDR1 and CDR2 are MNHEY and SMNVEV (reference sequence). Trimming cost V 5 bases and J 4 bases; bases outside gene matches: 10. The CDR3 has 16 amino acids. The CDR3 sequence: CASSRRGGAVPDTQYF. CDR3 coding DNA: TGTGCCAGCAGTAGGCGGGGGGGGGCCGTACCAGATACGCAGTATTTT.

Here the CDR3 reads CASGRGSNQPQHF. As DNA, the CDR3 is TGTGCCAGCGGCAGGGGTAGCAATCAGCCCCAGCATTTT. V gene TRBV5-8 combines with J gene TRBJ1-5; TRBD1 is a possible D gene (6 bases). Trimming took 7 bases from V and 0 from J, leaving 8 bases between them. Germline CDR1 and CDR2: SGHTS and YDEGEE. This CDR3 contains 13 residues.

V gene TRBV6-6 combines with J gene TRBJ2-1; 8 bases align to TRBD2. The CDR3 totals 16 residues. CDR1 is MNHNY, CDR2 SVGAGI, per germline (reference sequence). V dropped 2 bases and J dropped 3; count of bases not matched to a gene: 6. The CDR3 coding sequence is TGTGCCAGCAGTTACGGCCCGGGACTAGGCTACAATGAGCAGTTCTTC. Its protein product is CASSYGPGLGYNEQFF.

This sequence joins TRBV7-2 and TRBJ1-1; 8 nucleotides agree with TRBD1. The CDR3 extends over 16 amino acids. Trimming took 1 base from V and 0 from J; bases not matched to a gene: 4. Per the germline V gene, CDR1 is SGHTA and CDR2 is FQGNSA. The CDR3 bases are TGTGCCAGCAGCTTAGGGCAGGGGGCGGTGAACACTGAAGCTTTCTTT. Protein: CASSLGQGAVNTEAFF.

The rearrangement uses TRBV11-3 and TRBJ2-1; weak D call: TRBD1 (6 bases). Trimming shortened V by 0 bases and J by 2 bases, and 14 bases separated the two germline ends. The CDR3 consists of 17 residues. Per the germline V gene, CDR1 is SGHNT and CDR2 is YENEEA. CDR3 amino acids: CASSLEPGVPTYNEQFF. The CDR3 nucleotides are TGTGCCAGCAGCTTAGAACCAGGGGTCCCTACCTACAATGAGCAGTTCTTC.